This T cell receptor (beta chain) was sequenced in a study of a mutant IDH1 vaccine in newly diagnosed glioma. Study-wide background: A roughly 62% male, 37.5% female split and a mean age of about 40 years characterized treated patients. Radiotherapy, temozolomide, or both had been given previously, and both were given to most. Study-wide points: Changes in top peripheral clonotypes did not appear linked to pseudoprogression.

The V gene end was trimmed by 0 bases and the J gene end by 6 bases; junction bases not matched to a gene: 2. Germline loops: CDR1 SGHRS, CDR2 YFSETQ. The CDR3 is 15 residues long. Time point indicated: baseline, week 1 (first vaccination visit). Treatment in this sample: pre-vaccination baseline after standard-of-care therapy. TCRdb's copy holds only in-frame clones and misses some; the assay was immunoSEQ multiplex PCR. The sample includes over 20,000 clones, 80% to 95% of them seen just once. As to this clone: Its antigen is unknown.

The V call is TRBV5-1, the J call TRBJ1-4; 10 bases are a match to TRBD1. The origin of this receptor is a man aged 30 to 45 with glioma. The material was PBMCs, obtained from a glioma patient treated with radiotherapy, temozolomide or both. The CDR3 loop reads CASSLAGTGDEKLFF. Here the CDR3 DNA reads TGCGCCAGCAGCTTGGCCGGGACAGGGGATGAAAAACTGTTTTTT.